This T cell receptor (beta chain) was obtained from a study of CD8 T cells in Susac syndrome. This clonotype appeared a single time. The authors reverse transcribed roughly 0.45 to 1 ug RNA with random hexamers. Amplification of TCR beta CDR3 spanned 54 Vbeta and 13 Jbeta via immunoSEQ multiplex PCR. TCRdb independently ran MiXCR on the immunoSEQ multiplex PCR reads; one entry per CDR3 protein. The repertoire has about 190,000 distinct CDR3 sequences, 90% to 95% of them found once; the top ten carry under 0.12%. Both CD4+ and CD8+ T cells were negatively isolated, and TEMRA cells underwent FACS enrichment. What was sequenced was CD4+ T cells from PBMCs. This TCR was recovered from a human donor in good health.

CDR3 in DNA: TGCAGTGCTAGTCGGGCCTCGGGGACTGAAGCTTTCTTT. This gives the protein CSASRASGTEAFF. The chain combines TRBV20-1 with TRBJ1-1; D unclear. Per the germline V gene, CDR1 is DFQATT and CDR2 is SNEGSKA (reference sequence). V lost 3 bases, J lost 5 bases, and 13 bases lay in between. The CDR3 runs 13 residues.